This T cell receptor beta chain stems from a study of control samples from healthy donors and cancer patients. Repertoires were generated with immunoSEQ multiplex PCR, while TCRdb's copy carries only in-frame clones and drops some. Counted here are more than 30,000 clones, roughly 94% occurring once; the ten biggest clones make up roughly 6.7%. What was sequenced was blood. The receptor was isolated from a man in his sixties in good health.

CDR3 residues: CASSSTEGNTIYF. CDR3 nucleotides: TGTGCCAGCTCCTCTACAGAGGGGAACACCATATATTTT. The V and J genes are TRBV18 and TRBJ1-3; D possibly corresponds to TRBD1 (5 bases). The V gene's germline CDR1 is KGHSH and CDR2 LQKENI. The ends were cut back, 6 bases at V and 7 bases at J, with 13 bases in the middle. This CDR3 spans 13 amino acids.